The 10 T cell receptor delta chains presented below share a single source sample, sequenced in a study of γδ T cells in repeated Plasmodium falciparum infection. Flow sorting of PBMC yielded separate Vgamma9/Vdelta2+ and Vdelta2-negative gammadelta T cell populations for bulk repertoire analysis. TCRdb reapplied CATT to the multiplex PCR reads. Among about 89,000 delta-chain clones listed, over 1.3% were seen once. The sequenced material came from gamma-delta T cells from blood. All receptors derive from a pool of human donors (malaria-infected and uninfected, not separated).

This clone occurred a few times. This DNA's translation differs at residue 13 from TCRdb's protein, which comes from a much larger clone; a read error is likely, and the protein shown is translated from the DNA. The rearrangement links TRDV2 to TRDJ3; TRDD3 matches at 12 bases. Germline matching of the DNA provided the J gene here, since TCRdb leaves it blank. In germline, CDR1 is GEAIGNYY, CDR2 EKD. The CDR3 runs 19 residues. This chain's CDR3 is CACDTRLGDTKWGTRQMFF. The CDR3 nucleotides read TGTGCCTGTGACACCCGTCTGGGGGATACGAAGTGGGGCACCCGACAGATGTTTTTC.

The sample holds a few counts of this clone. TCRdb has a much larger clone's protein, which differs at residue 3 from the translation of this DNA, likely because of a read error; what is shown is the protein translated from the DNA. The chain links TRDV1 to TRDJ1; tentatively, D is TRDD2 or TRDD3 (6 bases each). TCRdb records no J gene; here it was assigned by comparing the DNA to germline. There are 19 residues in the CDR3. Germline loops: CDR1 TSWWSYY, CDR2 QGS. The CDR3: CAPGELVLPPGWNTDKLIF. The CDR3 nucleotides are TGTGCTCCTGGGGAACTTGTACTTCCTCCCGGATGGAACACCGATAAACTCATCTTT.

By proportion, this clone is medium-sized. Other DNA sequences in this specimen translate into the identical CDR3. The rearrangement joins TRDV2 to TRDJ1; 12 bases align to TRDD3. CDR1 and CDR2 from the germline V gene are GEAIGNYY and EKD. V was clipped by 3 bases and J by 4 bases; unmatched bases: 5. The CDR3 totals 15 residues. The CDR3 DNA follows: TGTGCCTGTGACTCCCTGGGGGATACGGACGATAAACTCATCTTT. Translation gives CACDSLGDTDDKLIF.

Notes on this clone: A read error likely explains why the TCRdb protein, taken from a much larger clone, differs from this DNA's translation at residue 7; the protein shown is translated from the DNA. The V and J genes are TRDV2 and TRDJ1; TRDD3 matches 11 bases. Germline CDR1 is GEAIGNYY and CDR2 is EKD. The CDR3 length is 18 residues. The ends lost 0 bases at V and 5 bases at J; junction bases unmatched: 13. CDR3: CACDTGPYGWGIQDKLIF. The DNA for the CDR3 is TGTGCCTGTGACACCGGTCCCTACGGCTGGGGGATACAAGATAAACTCATCTTT.

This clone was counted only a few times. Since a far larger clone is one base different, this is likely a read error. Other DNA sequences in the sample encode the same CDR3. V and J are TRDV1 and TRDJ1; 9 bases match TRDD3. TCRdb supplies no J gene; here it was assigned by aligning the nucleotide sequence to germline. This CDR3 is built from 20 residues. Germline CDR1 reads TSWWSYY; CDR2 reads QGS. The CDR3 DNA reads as TGTGCCCTTGGGGAAGGAGCGCCTTTACGTCCGGGGGATACAGTCGATAAACTCATCTTT. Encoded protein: CALGEGAPLRPGDTVDKLIF.

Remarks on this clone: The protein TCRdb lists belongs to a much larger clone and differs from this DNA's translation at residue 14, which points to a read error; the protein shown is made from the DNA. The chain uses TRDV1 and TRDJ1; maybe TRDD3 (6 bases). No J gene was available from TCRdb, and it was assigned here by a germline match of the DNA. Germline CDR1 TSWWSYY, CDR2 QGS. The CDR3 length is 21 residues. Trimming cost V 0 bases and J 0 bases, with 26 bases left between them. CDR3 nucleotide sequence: TGTGCTCTTGGGGAACTGAGGGGGAGAGGATTTGATAGCGGGTACACCGATAAACTCATCTTT. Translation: CALGELRGRGFDSGYTDKLIF.

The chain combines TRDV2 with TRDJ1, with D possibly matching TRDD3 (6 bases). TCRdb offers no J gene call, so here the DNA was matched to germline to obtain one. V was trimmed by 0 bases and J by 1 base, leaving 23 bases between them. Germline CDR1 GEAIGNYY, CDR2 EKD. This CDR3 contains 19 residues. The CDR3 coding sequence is TGTGCCTGTGACACCCTTTCTCCAAGAGATACGGGGGGCACCGATAAACTCATCTTT. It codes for CACDTLSPRDTGGTDKLIF.

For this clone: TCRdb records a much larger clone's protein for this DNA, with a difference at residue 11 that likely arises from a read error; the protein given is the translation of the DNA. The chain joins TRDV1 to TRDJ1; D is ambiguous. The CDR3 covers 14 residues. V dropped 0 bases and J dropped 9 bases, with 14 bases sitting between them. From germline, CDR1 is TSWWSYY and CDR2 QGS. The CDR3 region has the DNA TGTGCTCTTGGGGAACTTCCGAAGAGAGACGAACTCATCTTT. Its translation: CALGELPKRDELIF.

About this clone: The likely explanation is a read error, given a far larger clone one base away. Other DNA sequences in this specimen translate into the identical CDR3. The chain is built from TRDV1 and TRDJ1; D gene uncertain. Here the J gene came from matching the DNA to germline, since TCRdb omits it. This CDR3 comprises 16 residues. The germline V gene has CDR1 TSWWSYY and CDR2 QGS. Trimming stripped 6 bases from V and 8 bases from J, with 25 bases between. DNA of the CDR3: TGTGCTCTTGGATTACTCTCCGCCGCGCCGTCGTTCAAACTCATCTTT. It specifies CALGLLSAAPSFKLIF.

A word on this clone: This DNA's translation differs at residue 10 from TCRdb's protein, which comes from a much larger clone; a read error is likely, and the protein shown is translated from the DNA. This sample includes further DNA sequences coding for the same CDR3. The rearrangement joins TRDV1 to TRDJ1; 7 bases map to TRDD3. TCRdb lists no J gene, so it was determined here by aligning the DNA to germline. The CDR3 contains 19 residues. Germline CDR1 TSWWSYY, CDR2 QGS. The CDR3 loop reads CALGELGLAPYWGSRKLIF. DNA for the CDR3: TGTGCTCTCGGGGAACTAGGGTTGGCTCCCTACTGGGGATCCCGTAAACTCATCTTT.